The rows below give T cell receptor beta chains drawn from one sample of a study of blood T cell dynamics during melanoma immunotherapy. Sequencing was performed with immunoSEQ multiplex PCR; in TCRdb, only in-frame clones are kept and a portion is missing. The data hold more than 10,000 clones, with around four fifths observed a single time. Sequences were derived from blood, sampled from a patient treated with checkpoint blockade. Source of these receptors: a human donor with melanoma. The CDR3 runs from the conserved cysteine through the conserved F or W. A D gene is named only where the DNA matches it firmly. Clone size appears in some rows only: once, few, many, or a class for an expanded clone.

length: 18; J: TRBJ2-5; size: .; V: TRBV10-3; D: TRBD2; DNA: TGTGCCATCAGTGAGTGGATAGCGGGGAGGGGTTTGCAAGAGACCCAGTACTTC; CDR3: CAISEWIAGRGLQETQYF
length: 11; J: TRBJ1-1; size: .; V: TRBV12-5; D: .; DNA: TGTGCTAGTGGTTATGGCACTGAAGCTTTCTTT; CDR3: CASGYGTEAFF
length: 17; J: TRBJ2-5; size: .; V: TRBV5-4; D: TRBD2; DNA: TGTGCCAGCAGCTTGACCTTACTAGCGGGGGTGTGGGAGACCCAGTACTTC; CDR3: CASSLTLLAGVWETQYF
length: 14; J: TRBJ1-4; size: few; V: TRBV7-9; D: .; DNA: TGTGCCAGCAGCTTAGCAGTGGCAGGTGAAAAACTGTTTTTT; CDR3: CASSLAVAGEKLFF
length: 15; J: TRBJ2-1; size: once; V: TRBV19; D: .; DNA: TGTGCCAGTAGTTACCGGAGGGGGACATACAATGAGCAGTTCTTC; CDR3: CASSYRRGTYNEQFF
length: 14; J: TRBJ2-7; size: .; V: TRBV27; D: TRBD2; DNA: TGTGCCAGCAGATTATCGGGGGGGCGGTACGAGCAGTACTTC; CDR3: CASRLSGGRYEQYF
length: 16; J: TRBJ1-2; size: .; V: TRBV19; D: .; DNA: TGTGCCAGTAGACCTCCCGGACAGTACCCTAACTATGGCTACACCTTC; CDR3: CASRPPGQYPNYGYTF
length: 14; J: TRBJ1-1; size: .; V: TRBV6-5; D: .; DNA: TGTGCCAGCAGTTACTCGTTTCAGAACACTGAAGCTTTCTTT; CDR3: CASSYSFQNTEAFF
length: 18; J: TRBJ2-2; size: once; V: TRBV19; D: TRBD1; DNA: TGTGCCAGTAGTACCGTGACAGGGGGAGTCGCGAACACCGGGGAGCTGTTTTTT; CDR3: CASSTVTGGVANTGELFF
length: 17; J: TRBJ2-5; size: once; V: TRBV7-2; D: .; DNA: TGTGCCAGCAGCTTAGTGGCGACCGGGAGAGTACAAGAGACCCAGTACTTC; CDR3: CASSLVATGRVQETQYF
length: 11; J: TRBJ1-1; size: .; V: TRBV6-6; D: .; DNA: TGTGCCAGCAGTTTTGGGGGGAAAGCTTTCTTT; CDR3: CASSFGGKAFF
length: 16; J: TRBJ2-3; size: .; V: TRBV5-1; D: .; DNA: TGCGCCAGCAGCTTGGCCGCCGGGGGGCGCACAGATACGCAGTATTTT; CDR3: CASSLAAGGRTDTQYF
length: 14; J: TRBJ2-7; size: .; V: TRBV6-5; D: .; DNA: TGTGCCAGCAGTTACTCCAGGTTTACCTACGAGCAGTACTTC; CDR3: CASSYSRFTYEQYF
length: 11; J: TRBJ2-1; size: .; V: TRBV29-1; D: .; DNA: TGCAGCGCATATAAGGATGGTGAGCAGTTCTTC; CDR3: CSAYKDGEQFF
length: 12; J: TRBJ1-2; size: .; V: TRBV9; D: .; DNA: TGTGCCAGCAGCGGGGCGGAAAACGGCTACACCTTC; CDR3: CASSGAENGYTF
length: 14; J: TRBJ1-1; size: .; V: TRBV7-2; D: .; DNA: TGTGCCAGCAGCCTCCTCGGAGGGAACACTGAAGCTTTCTTT; CDR3: CASSLLGGNTEAFF
length: 13; J: TRBJ2-7; size: .; V: TRBV15; D: TRBD1; DNA: TGTGCCACCAGCAGGGACAGGGTGCGCGAGCAGTACTTC; CDR3: CATSRDRVREQYF
length: 14; J: TRBJ2-4; size: once; V: TRBV7-5; D: .; DNA: TGTGCCAGCAGCCCATCCTTAGGTAGGGGTTGGAAGTACTTC; CDR3: CASSPSLGRGWKYF
length: 13; J: TRBJ1-2; size: .; V: TRBV7-2; D: .; DNA: TGTGCCAGCAGTACCGGGACGGCTGATGGCTACACCTTC; CDR3: CASSTGTADGYTF
length: 16; J: TRBJ2-3; size: .; V: TRBV11-2; D: TRBD2; DNA: TGTGCCAGCAGCTTCGGCCTTCAGCGGGGGGGGGATACGCAGTATTTT; CDR3: CASSFGLQRGGDTQYF
length: 12; J: TRBJ1-1; size: .; V: TRBV6-1; D: .; DNA: TGTGCCAGCAAACAGGGGAACACTGAAGCTTTCTTT; CDR3: CASKQGNTEAFF
length: 15; J: TRBJ2-5; size: .; V: TRBV5-4; D: TRBD1; DNA: TGTGCCAGCAGCCGTAAGAGACAGGGGGGAGAGACCCAGTACTTC; CDR3: CASSRKRQGGETQYF
length: 11; J: TRBJ2-1; size: .; V: TRBV30; D: .; DNA: TGTGCCTGGAGTGAGTACAATGAGCAGTTCTTC; CDR3: CAWSEYNEQFF
length: 14; J: TRBJ2-1; size: .; V: TRBV6-6; D: .; DNA: TGTGCCAGCACCGAGGGTAGCAGGGACAATGAGCAGTTCTTC; CDR3: CASTEGSRDNEQFF
length: 13; J: TRBJ2-5; size: .; V: TRBV5-1; D: .; DNA: TGCGCCAGCAGCCAACAGGCGGAGGAGACCCAGTACTTC; CDR3: CASSQQAEETQYF
length: 11; J: TRBJ2-2; size: .; V: TRBV6-5; D: .; DNA: TGTGCCAGCAGTAAGCGAAGGGAGCTGTTTTTT; CDR3: CASSKRRELFF
length: 14; J: TRBJ1-2; size: .; V: TRBV27; D: TRBD1; DNA: TGTGCCAGCAGCGACAGGGGGCTTTCTAGTGGCTACACCTTC; CDR3: CASSDRGLSSGYTF
length: 16; J: TRBJ2-7; size: .; V: TRBV7-2; D: .; DNA: TGTGCCAGCAGCTTAAGGGGGGCACCTCCTGAGGACGAGCAGTACTTC; CDR3: CASSLRGAPPEDEQYF
length: 15; J: TRBJ2-5; size: .; V: TRBV11-2; D: .; DNA: TGTGCCAGCAGCCCAAAGGCTAGCGCACAAGAGACCCAGTACTTC; CDR3: CASSPKASAQETQYF
length: 13; J: TRBJ1-5; size: .; V: TRBV19; D: .; DNA: TGTGCCAGTAGTATAGACCGGGATCAGCCCCAGCATTTT; CDR3: CASSIDRDQPQHF
length: 16; J: TRBJ1-1; size: few; V: TRBV4-1; D: .; DNA: TGCGCCAGCAGCCAAGATCTGAAGGACAGCGGGACTGAAGCTTTCTTT; CDR3: CASSQDLKDSGTEAFF
length: 15; J: TRBJ2-7; size: .; V: TRBV7-8; D: .; DNA: TGTGCCAGCAGCCCTTTGACAGACCCTCACTACGAGCAGTACTTC; CDR3: CASSPLTDPHYEQYF
length: 16; J: TRBJ2-7; size: .; V: TRBV11-2; D: TRBD1; DNA: TGTGCCAGCAGCTTTTCCCCGGGACAGGCCAACTACGAGCAGTACTTC; CDR3: CASSFSPGQANYEQYF
length: 14; J: TRBJ2-7; size: .; V: TRBV11-2; D: .; DNA: TGTGCCAGCAGCCGACCGGGAGAACCCTACGAGCAGTACTTC; CDR3: CASSRPGEPYEQYF